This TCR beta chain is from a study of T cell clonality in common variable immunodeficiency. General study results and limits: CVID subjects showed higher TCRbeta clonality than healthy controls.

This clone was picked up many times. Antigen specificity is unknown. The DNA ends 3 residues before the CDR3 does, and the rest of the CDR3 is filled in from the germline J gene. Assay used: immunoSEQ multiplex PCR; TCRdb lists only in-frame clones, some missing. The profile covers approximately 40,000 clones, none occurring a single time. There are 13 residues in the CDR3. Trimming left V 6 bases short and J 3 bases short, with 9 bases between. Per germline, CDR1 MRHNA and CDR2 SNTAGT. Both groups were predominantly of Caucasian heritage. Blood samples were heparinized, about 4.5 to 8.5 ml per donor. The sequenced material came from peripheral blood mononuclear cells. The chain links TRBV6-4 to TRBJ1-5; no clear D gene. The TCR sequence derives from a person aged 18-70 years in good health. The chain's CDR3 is CASSPGPNQPQHF. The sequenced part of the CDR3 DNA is TGTGCCAGCAGCCCTGGGCCCAATCAGCCC.